This TCR beta chain stems from a study of shared clonotypes between healthy human individuals. The V and J ends lost 4 bases and 9 bases, in that order; junction bases with no gene match: 13. CDR1 and CDR2 (germline): SGHNT, YYREEE (reference sequence). CDR3 length: 14 residues. The table came from immunoSEQ multiplex PCR; TCRdb's copy has only in-frame clones and leaves some out. The sample shows about half a million clones, roughly 77% of them seen only once. Donors, without exception, were Caucasian adults residing in Nashville, Tennessee. The material sequenced was PBMCs. The rearrangement uses TRBV5-4 and TRBJ2-7, with TRBD1 matching over 7 bases. The receptor was derived from a woman in her forties in good health. Some clones in this sample may be carry-over from other donors' samples. This CDR3 reads CASSNPGQPPSQYF. In DNA form, the CDR3 reads TGTGCCAGCAGCAACCCGGGACAGCCTCCTTCGCAGTACTTC.